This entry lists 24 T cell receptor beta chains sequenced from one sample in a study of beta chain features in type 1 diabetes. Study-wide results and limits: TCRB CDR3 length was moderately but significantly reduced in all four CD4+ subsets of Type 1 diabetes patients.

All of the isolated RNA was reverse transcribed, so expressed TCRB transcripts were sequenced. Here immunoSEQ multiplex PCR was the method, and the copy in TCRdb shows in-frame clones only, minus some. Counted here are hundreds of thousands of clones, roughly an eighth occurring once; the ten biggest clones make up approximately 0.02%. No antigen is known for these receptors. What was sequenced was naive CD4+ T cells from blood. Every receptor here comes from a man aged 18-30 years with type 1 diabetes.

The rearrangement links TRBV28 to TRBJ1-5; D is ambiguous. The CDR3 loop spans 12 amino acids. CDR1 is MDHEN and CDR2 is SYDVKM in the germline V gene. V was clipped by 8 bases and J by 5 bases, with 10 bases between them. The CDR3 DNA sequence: TGTGCCAGCCGGGCCGGGGATCAGCCCCAGCATTTT. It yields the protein CASRAGDQPQHF.

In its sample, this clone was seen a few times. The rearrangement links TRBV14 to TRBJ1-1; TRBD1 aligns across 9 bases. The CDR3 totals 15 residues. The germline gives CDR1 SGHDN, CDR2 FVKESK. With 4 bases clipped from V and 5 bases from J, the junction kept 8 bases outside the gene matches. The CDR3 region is CASSPSPGTGTEAFF. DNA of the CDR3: TGTGCCAGCAGCCCGAGTCCCGGGACAGGGACTGAAGCTTTCTTT.

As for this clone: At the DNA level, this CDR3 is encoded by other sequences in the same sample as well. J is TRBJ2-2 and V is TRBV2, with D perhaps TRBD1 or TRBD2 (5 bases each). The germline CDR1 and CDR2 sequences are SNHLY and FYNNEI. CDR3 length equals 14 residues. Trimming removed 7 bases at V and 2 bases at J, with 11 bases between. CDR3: CASTGQGNTGELFF. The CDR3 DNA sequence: TGTGCCAGCACGGGGCAGGGCAACACCGGGGAGCTGTTTTTT.

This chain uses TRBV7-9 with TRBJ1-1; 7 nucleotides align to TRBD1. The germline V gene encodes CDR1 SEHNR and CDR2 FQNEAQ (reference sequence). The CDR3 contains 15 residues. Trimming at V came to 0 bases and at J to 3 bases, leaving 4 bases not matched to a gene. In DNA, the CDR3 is TGTGCCAGCAGCTTAGCCCCACAGGGGTACACTGAAGCTTTCTTT. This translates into CASSLAPQGYTEAFF.

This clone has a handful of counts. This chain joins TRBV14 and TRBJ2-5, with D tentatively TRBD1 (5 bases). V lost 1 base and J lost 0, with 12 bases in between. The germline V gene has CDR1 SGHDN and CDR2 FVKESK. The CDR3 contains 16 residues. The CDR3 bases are TGTGCCAGCAGCCAAGCAGGACAACCGTACCAAGAGACCCAGTACTTC. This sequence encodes CASSQAGQPYQETQYF.

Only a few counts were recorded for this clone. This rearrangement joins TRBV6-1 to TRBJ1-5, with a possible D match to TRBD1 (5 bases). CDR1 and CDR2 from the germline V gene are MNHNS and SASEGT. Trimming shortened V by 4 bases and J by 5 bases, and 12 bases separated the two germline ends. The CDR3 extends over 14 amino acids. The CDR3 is CASSAGTADQPQHF. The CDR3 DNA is TGTGCCAGCAGTGCTGGGACGGCGGATCAGCCCCAGCATTTT.

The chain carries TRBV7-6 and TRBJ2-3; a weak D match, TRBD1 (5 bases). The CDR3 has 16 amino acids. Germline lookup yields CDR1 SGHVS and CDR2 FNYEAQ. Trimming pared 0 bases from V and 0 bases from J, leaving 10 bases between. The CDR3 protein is CASSLAQGLSTDTQYF. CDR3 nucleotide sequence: TGTGCCAGCAGCTTAGCGCAGGGCCTTAGCACAGATACGCAGTATTTT.

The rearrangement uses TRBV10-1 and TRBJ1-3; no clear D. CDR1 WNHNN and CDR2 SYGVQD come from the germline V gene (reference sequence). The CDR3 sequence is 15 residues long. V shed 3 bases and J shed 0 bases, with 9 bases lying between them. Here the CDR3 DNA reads TGCGCCAGCAGTGATGACCTTCTCTCTGGAAACACCATATATTTT. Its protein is CASSDDLLSGNTIYF.

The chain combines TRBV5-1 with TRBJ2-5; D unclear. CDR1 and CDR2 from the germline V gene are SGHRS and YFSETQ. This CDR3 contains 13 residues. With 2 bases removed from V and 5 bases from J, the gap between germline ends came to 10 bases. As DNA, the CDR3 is TGCGCCAGCAGCTTTGGCAGTGGGGAGACCCAGTACTTC. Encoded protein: CASSFGSGETQYF.

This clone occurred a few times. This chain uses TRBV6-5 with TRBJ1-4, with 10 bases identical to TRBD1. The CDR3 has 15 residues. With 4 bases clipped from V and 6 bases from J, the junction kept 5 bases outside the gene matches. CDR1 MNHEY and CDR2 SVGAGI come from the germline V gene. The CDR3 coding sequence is TGTGCCAGCAGTTCCGAAGGACAGGGGGATGAAAAACTGTTTTTT. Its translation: CASSSEGQGDEKLFF.

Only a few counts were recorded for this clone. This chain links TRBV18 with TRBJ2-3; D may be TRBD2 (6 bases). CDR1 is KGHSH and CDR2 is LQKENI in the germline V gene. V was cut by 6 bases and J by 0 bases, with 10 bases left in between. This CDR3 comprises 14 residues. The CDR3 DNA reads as TGTGCCAGCTCGGAGGGATCTAGCACAGATACGCAGTATTTT. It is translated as CASSEGSSTDTQYF.

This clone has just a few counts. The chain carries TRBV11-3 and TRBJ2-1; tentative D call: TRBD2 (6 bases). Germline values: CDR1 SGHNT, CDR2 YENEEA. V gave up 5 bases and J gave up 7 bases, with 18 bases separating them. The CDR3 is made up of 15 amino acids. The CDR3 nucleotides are TGTGCCAGCAGCCTCGAGTCAGCCCGGGGGAATGAGCAGTTCTTC. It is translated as CASSLESARGNEQFF.

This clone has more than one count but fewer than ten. The CDR3 DNA reads as TGTGCCAGCAGACACAGGGGGATCCAAGAGACCCAGTACTTC. It codes for CASRHRGIQETQYF. The chain uses TRBV6-6 and TRBJ2-5; 8 bases line up with TRBD1. Germline V gives CDR1 MNHNY, CDR2 SVGAGI (reference sequence). With 6 bases clipped from V and 1 base from J, the junction kept 4 bases outside the gene matches. CDR3 length equals 14 residues.

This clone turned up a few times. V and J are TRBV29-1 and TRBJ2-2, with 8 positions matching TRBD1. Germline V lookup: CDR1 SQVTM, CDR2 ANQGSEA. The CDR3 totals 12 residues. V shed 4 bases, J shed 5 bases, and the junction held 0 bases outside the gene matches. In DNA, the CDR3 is TGCAGCGTTGGGGACAGGACCGGGGAGCTGTTTTTT. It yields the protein CSVGDRTGELFF.

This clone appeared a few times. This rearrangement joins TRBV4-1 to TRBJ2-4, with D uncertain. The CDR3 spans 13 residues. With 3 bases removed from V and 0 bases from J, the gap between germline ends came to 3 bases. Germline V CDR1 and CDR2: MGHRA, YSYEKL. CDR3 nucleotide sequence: TGCGCCAGCAGCCATCCAGCCAAAAACATTCAGTACTTC. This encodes CASSHPAKNIQYF.

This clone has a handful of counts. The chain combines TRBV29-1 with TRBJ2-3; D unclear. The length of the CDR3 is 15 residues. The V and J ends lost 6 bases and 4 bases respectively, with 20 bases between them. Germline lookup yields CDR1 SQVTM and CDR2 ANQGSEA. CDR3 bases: TGCAGCGTCGAGGAAACCCCGCGTGGTGCAGATACGCAGTATTTT. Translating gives CSVEETPRGADTQYF.

The CDR3 here is CASSLAGQGGQPQHF. For the CDR3, the DNA is TGCGCCAGCAGCTTGGCCGGACAGGGGGGTCAGCCCCAGCATTTT. This chain connects TRBV5-1 to TRBJ1-5; 10 bases align to TRBD1. Germline CDR1 is SGHRS and CDR2 is YFSETQ. The V and J ends lost 0 bases and 6 bases, in that order; junction bases with no gene match: 3. The CDR3 consists of 15 residues. Complete variable domain (other parts from reference TRBV5-1 and TRBJ1-5): KAGVTQTPRYLIKTRGQQVTLSCSPISGHRSVSWYQQTPGQGLQFLFEYFSETQRNKGNFPGRFSGRQFSNSRSEMNVSTLELGDSALYLCASSLAGQGGQPQHFGDGTRLSIL.

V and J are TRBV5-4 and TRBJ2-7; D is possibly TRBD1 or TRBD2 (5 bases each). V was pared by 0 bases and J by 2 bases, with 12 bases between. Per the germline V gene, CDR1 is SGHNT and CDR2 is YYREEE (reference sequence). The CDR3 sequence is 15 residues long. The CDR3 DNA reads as TGTGCCAGCAGCTTGGGTCGGGGCGGGCCCTACGAGCAGTACTTC. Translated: CASSLGRGGPYEQYF.

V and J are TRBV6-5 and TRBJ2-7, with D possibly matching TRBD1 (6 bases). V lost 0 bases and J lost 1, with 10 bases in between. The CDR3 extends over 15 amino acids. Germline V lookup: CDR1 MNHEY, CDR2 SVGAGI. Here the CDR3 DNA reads TGTGCCAGCAGTTACTCCCCCAGGGGATCCTACGAGCAGTACTTC. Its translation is CASSYSPRGSYEQYF.

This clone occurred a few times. DNA for the CDR3: TGTGCCAGCAGCCGGACCGGGACAGCGGATGAGCAGTTCTTC. Protein: CASSRTGTADEQFF. This chain links TRBV7-2 with TRBJ2-1; 7 bases agree with TRBD1. CDR1 and CDR2 (germline): SGHTA, FQGNSA. This CDR3 has 14 amino acids. Unmatched junction bases numbered 9, after V lost 5 bases and J lost 8 bases.

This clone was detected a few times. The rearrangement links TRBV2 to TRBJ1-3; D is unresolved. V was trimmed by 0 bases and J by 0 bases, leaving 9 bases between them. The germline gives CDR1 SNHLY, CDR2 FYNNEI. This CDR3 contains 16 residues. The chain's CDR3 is CASSEAATISGNTIYF. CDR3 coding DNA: TGTGCCAGCAGTGAAGCCGCTACAATCTCTGGAAACACCATATATTTT.

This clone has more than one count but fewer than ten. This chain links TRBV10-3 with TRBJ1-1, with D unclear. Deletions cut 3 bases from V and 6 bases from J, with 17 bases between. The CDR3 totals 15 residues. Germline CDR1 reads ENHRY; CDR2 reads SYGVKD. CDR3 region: CAISDGQAWYPEAFF. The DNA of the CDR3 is TGTGCCATCAGTGATGGGCAGGCATGGTACCCTGAAGCTTTCTTT.

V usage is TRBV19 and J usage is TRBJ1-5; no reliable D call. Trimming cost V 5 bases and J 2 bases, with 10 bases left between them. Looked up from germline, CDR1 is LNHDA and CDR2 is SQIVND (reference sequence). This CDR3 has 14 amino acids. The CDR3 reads CASSRMNGNQPQHF. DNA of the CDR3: TGTGCCAGTAGTCGTATGAACGGCAATCAGCCCCAGCATTTT.

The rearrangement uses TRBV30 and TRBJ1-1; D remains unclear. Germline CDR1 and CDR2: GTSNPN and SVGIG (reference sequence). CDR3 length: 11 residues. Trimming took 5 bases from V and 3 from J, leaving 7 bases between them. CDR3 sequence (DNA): TGTGCCTGGCGCGGCCACACTGAAGCTTTCTTT. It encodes CAWRGHTEAFF.